This T cell receptor beta chain was sequenced during a study of cytomegalovirus exposure and HLA in healthy donors. This clone was counted a few times. Its antigen remains unknown. PCR was performed using 60 Vbeta and 13 Jbeta primers. The repertoire was sequenced with immunoSEQ multiplex PCR; TCRdb's copy has only in-frame clones and lacks some. Of under 95,000 clones in the sample, 7.6% were seen once. Study outcomes and limitations: It was taken for granted in presence/absence analyses that sequencing depth across donors was roughly uniform.

The V and J ends lost 7 bases and 5 bases respectively, with 12 bases between them. The CDR3 is 11 residues long. Germline V gene sequence: CDR1 GTSNPN, CDR2 SVGIG (reference sequence). Sequencing used PBMCs. V and J are TRBV30 and TRBJ2-7; D possibly corresponds to TRBD2 (5 bases). The sequence came from a man in his forties or fifties in good health and CMV-seronegative. The CDR3 protein is CALRGRDEQYF. The DNA of the CDR3 is TGTGCCTTACGCGGGCGTGACGAGCAGTACTTC.